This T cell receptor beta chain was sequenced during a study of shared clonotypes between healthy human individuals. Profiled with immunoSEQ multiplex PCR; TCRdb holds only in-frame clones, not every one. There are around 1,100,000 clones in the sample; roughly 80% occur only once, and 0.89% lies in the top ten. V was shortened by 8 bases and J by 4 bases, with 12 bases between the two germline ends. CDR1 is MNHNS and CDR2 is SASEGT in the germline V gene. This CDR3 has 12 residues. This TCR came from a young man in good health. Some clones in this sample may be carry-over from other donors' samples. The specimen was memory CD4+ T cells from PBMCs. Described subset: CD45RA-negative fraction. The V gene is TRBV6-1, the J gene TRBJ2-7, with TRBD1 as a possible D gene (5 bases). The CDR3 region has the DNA TGTGCCAGCGACAGCTGGGCTTACGAGCAGTACTTC. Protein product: CASDSWAYEQYF.